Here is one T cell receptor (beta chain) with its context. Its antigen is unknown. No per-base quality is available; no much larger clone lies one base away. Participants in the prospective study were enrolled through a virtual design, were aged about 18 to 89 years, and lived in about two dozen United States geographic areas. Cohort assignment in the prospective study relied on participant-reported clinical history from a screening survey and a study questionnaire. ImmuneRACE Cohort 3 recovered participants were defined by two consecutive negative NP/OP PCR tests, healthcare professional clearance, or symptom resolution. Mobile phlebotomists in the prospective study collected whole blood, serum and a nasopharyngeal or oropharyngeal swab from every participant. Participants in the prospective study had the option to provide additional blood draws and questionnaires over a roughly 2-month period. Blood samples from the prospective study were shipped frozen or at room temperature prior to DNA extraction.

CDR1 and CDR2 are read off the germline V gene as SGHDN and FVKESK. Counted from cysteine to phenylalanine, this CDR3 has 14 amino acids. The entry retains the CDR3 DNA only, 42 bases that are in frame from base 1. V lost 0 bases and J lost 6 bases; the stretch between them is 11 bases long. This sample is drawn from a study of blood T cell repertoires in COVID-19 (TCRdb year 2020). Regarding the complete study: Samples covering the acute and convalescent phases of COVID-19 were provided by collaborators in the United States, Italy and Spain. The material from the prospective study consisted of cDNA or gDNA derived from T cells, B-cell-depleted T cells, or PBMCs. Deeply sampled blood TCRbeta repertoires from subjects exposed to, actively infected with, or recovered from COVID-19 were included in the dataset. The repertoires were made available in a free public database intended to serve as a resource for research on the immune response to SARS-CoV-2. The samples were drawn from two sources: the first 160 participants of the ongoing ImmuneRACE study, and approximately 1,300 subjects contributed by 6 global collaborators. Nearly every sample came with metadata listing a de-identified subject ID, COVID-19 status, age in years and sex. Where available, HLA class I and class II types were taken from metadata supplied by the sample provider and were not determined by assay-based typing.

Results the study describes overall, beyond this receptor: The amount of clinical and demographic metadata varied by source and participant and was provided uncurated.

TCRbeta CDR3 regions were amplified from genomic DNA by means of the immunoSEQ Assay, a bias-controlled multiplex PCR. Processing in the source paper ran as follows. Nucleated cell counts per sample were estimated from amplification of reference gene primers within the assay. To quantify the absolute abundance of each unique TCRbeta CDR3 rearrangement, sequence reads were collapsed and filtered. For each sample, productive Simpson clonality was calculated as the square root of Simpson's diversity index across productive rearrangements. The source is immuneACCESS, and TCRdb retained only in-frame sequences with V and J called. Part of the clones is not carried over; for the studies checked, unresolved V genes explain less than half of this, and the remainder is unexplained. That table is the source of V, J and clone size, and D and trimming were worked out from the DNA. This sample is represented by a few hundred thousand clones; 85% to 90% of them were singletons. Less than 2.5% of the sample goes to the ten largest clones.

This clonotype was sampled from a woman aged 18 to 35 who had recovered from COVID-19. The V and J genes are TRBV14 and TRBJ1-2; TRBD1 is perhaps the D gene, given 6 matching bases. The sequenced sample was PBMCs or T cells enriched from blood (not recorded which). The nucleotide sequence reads TGTGCCAGCAGCCAAGAAGGTCACAGGGATGGCTACACCTTC. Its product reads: CASSQEGHRDGYTF.